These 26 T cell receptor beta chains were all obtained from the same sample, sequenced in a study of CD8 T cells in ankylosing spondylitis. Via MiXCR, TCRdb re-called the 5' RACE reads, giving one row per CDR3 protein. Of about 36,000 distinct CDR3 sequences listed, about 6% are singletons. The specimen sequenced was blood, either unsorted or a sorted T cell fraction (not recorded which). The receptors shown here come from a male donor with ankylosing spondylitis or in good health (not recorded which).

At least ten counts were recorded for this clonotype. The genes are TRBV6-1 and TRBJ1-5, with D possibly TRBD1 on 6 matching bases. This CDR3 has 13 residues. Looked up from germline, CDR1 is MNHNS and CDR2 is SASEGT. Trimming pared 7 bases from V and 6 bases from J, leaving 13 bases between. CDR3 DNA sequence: TGTGCCAGCACGGGGGGCTCGGGTCAGCCCCAGCATTTT. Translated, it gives CASTGGSGQPQHF.

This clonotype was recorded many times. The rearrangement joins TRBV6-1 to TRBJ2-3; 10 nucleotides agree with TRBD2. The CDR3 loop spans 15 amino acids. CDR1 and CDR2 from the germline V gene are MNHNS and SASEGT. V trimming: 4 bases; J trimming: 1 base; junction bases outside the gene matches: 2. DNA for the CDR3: TGTGCCAGCAGTGGGACTAGCGGAGGCACAGATACGCAGTATTTT. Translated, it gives CASSGTSGGTDTQYF.

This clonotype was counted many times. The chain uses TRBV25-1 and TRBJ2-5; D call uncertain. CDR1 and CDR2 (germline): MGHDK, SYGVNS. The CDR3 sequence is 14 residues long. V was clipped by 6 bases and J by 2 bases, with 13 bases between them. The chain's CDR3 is CASRRSDGQETQYF. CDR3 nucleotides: TGTGCCAGCAGGAGGTCGGACGGACAAGAGACCCAGTACTTC.

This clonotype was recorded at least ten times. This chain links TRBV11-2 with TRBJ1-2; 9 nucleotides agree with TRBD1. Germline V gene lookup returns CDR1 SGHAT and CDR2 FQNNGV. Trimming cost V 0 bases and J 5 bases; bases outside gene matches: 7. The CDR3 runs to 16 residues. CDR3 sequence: CASSLDAGTGSYGYTF. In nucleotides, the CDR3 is TGTGCCAGCAGCTTAGATGCGGGGACAGGGAGTTATGGCTACACCTTC.

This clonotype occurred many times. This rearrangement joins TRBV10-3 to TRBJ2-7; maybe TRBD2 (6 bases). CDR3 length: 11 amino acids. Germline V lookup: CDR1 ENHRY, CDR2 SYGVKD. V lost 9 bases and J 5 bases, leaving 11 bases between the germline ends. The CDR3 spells CAMSRGNEQYF. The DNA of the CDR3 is TGTGCCATGAGTCGGGGGAACGAGCAGTACTTC.

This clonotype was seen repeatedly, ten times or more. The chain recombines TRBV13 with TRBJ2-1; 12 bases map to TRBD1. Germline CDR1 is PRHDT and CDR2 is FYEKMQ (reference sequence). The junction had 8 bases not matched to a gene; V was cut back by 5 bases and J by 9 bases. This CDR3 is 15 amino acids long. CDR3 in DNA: TGTGCCAGCAGCGAACCGGGACAGGGGGCTGGTGAGCAGTTCTTC. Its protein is CASSEPGQGAGEQFF.

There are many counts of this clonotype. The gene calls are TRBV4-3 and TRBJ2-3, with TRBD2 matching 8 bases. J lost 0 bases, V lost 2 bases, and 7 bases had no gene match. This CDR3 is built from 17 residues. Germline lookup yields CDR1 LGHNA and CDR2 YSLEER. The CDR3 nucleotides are TGCGCCAGCAGCCAACGTCTCGGGGGGGCTAGCACAGATACGCAGTATTTT. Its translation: CASSQRLGGASTDTQYF.

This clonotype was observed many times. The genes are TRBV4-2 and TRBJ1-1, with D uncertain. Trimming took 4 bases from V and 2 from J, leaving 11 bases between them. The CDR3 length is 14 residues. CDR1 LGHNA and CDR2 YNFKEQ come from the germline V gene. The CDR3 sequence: CASSPRVSNTEAFF. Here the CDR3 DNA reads TGTGCCAGCAGCCCGAGGGTGTCAAACACTGAAGCTTTCTTT.

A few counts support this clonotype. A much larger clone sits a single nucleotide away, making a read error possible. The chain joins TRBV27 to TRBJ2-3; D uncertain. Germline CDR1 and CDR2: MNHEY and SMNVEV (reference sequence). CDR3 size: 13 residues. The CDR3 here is CTSRQLGTDTQYF. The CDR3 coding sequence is TGTACCAGCAGGCAGTTGGGGACAGATACGCAGTATTTT.

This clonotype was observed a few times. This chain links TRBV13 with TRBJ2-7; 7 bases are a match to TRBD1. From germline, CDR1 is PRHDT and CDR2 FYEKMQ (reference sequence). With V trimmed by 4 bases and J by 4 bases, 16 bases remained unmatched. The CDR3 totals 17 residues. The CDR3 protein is CASSSLGDRGQPYEQYF. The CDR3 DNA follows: TGTGCCAGCAGCTCACTTGGTGACCGGGGACAGCCTTACGAGCAGTACTTC.

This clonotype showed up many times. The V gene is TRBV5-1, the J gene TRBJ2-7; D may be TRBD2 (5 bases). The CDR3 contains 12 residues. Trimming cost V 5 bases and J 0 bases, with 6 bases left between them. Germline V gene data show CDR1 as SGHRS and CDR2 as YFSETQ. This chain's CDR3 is CASRGSSYEQYF. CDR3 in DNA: TGCGCCAGCAGGGGGAGCTCCTACGAGCAGTACTTC.

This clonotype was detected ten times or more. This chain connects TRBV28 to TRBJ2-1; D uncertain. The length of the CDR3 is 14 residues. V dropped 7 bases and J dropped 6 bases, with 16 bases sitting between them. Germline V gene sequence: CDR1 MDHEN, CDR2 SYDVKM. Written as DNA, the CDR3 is TGTGCCAGCATTCCCGGTGGACCTATCAATGAGCAGTTCTTC. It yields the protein CASIPGGPINEQFF.

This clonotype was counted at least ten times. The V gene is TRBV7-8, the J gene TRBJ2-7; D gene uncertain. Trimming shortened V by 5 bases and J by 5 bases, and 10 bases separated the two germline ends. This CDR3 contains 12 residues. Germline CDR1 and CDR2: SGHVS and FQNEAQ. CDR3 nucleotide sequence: TGTGCCAGCAGCCAACTAAGCCACGAGCAGTACTTC. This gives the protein CASSQLSHEQYF.

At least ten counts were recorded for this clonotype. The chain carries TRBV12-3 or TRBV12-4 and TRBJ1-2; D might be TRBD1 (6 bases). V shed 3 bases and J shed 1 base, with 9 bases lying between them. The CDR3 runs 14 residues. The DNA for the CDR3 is TGTGCCAGCAGTTTCAGGGGCTATAACTATGGCTACACCTTC. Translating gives CASSFRGYNYGYTF.

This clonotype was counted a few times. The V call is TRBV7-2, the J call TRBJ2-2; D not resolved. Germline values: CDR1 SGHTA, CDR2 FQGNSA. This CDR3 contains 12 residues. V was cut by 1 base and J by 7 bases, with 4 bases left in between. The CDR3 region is CASSLVYGELFF. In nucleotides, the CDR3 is TGTGCCAGCAGCTTAGTTTACGGGGAGCTGTTTTTT. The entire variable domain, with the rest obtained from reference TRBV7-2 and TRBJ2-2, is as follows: GAGVSQSPSNKVTEKGKDVELRCDPISGHTALYWYRQSLGQGLEFLIYFQGNSAPDKSGLPSDRFSAERTGGSVSTLTIQRTQQEDSAVYLCASSLVYGELFFGEGSRLTVL.

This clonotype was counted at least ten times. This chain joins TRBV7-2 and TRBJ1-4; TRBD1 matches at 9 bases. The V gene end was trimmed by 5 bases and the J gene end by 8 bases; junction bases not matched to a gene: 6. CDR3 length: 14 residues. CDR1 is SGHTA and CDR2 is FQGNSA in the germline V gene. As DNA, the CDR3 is TGTGCCAGCAGCCGCGGGACAGGGAGCGAAAAACTGTTTTTT. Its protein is CASSRGTGSEKLFF.

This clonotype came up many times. The CDR3 sequence is CASSLGAATWNEQFF. CDR3 bases: TGCGCCAGCAGCTTGGGAGCGGCCACTTGGAATGAGCAGTTCTTC. The chain combines TRBV5-1 with TRBJ2-1, with D perhaps matching TRBD2 (5 bases). Between the trimmed V and J ends, which lost 0 bases and 7 bases, there was a span of 14 bases. CDR3 length: 15 amino acids. Germline CDR1 and CDR2: SGHRS and YFSETQ.

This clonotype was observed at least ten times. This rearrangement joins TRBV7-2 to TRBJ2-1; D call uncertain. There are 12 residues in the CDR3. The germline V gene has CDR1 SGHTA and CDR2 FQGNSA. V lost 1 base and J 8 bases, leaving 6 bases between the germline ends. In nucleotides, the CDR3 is TGTGCCAGCAGCTTAGGACGGTATGAGCAGTTCTTC. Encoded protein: CASSLGRYEQFF. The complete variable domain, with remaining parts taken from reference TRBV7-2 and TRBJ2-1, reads GAGVSQSPSNKVTEKGKDVELRCDPISGHTALYWYRQSLGQGLEFLIYFQGNSAPDKSGLPSDRFSAERTGGSVSTLTIQRTQQEDSAVYLCASSLGRYEQFFGPGTRLTVL.

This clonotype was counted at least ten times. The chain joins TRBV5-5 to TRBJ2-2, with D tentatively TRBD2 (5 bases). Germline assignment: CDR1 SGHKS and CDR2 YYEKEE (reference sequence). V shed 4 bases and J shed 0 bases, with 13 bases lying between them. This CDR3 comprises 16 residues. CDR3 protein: CASSTRVRTNTGELFF. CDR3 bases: TGTGCCAGCAGCACTAGGGTACGGACGAACACCGGGGAGCTGTTTTTT.

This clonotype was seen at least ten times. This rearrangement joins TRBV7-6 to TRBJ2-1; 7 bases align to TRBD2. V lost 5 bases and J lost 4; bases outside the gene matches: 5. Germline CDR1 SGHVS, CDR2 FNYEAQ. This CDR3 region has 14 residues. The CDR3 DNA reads TGTGCCAGCAGCGCCAGCGGGACGTACAATGAGCAGTTCTTC. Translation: CASSASGTYNEQFF. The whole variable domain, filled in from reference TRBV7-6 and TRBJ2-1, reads GAGVSQSPRYKVTKRGQDVALRCDPISGHVSLYWYRQALGQGPEFLTYFNYEAQQDKSGLPNDRFSAERPEGSISTLTIQRTEQRDSAMYRCASSASGTYNEQFFGPGTRLTVL.

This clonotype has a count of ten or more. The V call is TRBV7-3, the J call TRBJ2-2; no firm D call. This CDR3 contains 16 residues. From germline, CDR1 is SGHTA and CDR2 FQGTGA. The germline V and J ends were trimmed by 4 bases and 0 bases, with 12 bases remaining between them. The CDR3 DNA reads TGTGCCAGCAGCTCATACAGCGCTACGAACACCGGGGAGCTGTTTTTT. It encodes CASSSYSATNTGELFF. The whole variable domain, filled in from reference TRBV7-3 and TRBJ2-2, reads GAGVSQTPSNKVTEKGKYVELRCDPISGHTALYWYRQSLGQGPEFLIYFQGTGAADDSGLPNDRFFAVRPEGSVSTLKIQRTERGDSAVYLCASSSYSATNTGELFFGEGSRLTVL.

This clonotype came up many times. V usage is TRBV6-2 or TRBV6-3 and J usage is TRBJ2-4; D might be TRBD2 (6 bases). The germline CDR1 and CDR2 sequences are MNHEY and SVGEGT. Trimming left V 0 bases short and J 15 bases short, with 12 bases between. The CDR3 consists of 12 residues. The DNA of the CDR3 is TGTGCCAGCAGTTACTCCGGAGGGATCCGGTACTTC. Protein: CASSYSGGIRYF.

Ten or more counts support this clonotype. The CDR3 DNA sequence: TGTGCCATCAGTGAGTCCACAGCTCCCGCTGAAGCTTTCTTT. Protein sequence: CAISESTAPAEAFF. The genes are TRBV10-3 and TRBJ1-1, with unresolved D. Trimming removed 0 bases at V and 6 bases at J, with 11 bases between. Germline CDR1 and CDR2: ENHRY and SYGVKD. The CDR3 is 14 amino acids.

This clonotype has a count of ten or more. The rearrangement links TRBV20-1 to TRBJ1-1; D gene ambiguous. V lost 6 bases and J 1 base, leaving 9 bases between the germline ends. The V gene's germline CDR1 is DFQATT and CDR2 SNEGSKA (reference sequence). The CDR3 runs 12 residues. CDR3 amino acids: CSALWGNTEAFF. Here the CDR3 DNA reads TGCAGTGCCCTTTGGGGGAACACTGAAGCTTTCTTT.

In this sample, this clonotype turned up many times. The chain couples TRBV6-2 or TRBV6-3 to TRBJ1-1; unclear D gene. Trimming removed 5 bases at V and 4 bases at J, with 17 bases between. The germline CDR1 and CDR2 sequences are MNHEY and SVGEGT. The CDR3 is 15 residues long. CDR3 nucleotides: TGTGCCAGCAGTCGCAACAGCAAAGGAACCACTGAAGCTTTCTTT. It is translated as CASSRNSKGTTEAFF.

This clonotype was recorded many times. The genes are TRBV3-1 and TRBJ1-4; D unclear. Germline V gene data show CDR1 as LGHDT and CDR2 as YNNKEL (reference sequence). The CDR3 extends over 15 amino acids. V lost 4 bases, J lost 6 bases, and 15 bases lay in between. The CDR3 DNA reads TGTGCCAGCAGCCGCAGACTGTGGAGATATGAAAAACTGTTTTTT. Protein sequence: CASSRRLWRYEKLFF.